This TCR beta chain was documented in a study of post-analysis software for immune sequencing data. General study points: There were about 5 TRBV segments more frequent in patients than controls, and TRBV5-6, TRBV5-1 and TRBV20-1 were among them.

CDR3 length: 16 residues. Trimming shortened V by 1 base and J by 2 bases, and 10 bases separated the two germline ends. In germline, CDR1 is SGHDT, CDR2 YYEEEE. This clonotype was picked up a small number of times. Its antigen is still unknown. The library was made from cDNA and included unique molecular identifiers. Using its own MiXCR run on the PCR reads, TCRdb lists one record per CDR3 protein. The sample holds hundreds of thousands of distinct CDR3 sequences; less than 35% are singletons and the top ten take around 0.6%. The rearrangement joins TRBV5-6 to TRBJ1-6, with D perhaps matching TRBD1 (6 bases). The sequence came from a girl between 10 and 17 years old with multiple sclerosis. The sample consisted of blood. The CDR3 sequence: CASSLQGGAYNSPLHF. CDR3 in DNA: TGTGCCAGCAGCTTGCAAGGGGGTGCCTATAATTCACCCCTCCACTTT.